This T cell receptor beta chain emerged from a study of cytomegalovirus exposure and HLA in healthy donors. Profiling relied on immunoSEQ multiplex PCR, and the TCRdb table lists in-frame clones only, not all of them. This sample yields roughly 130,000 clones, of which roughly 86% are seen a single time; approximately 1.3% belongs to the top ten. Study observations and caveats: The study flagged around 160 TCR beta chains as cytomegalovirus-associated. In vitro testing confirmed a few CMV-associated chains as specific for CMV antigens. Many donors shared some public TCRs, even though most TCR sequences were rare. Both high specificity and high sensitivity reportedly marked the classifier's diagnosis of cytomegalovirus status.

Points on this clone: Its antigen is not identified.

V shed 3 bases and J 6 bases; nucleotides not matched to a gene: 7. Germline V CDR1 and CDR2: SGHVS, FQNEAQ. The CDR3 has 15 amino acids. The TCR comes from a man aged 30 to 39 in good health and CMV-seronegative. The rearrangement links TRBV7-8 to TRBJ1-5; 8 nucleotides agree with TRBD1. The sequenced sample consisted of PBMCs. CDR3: CASSLGQGAGQPQHF. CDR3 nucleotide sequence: TGTGCCAGCAGCTTGGGGCAGGGGGCAGGTCAGCCCCAGCATTTT.